This TCR beta chain is drawn from a study of blood T cell repertoires in COVID-19. Overall study: Acute-phase and convalescent COVID-19 samples originated in the United States, Italy and Spain. From T cells, B-cell-depleted T cells, or PBMCs came the material, which was cDNA or gDNA.

Original methodology: Estimation of nucleated cell counts was performed using reference gene primer amplification. The data were produced by immunoSEQ multiplex PCR, yet TCRdb's version contains in-frame clones alone and is incomplete. The V and J calls and clone size were taken over from that table, and D and trimming were inferred from the DNA. The sample shows approximately 97,000 clones, almost 80% of them seen only once. The CDR3 is made up of 14 amino acids. V trimming: 5 bases; J trimming: 6 bases; junction bases outside the gene matches: 5. Germline V lookup: CDR1 SNHLY, CDR2 FYNNEI. The rearrangement uses TRBV2 and TRBJ2-7; 12 bases map to TRBD2. Sequenced sample: peripheral blood. The source of this sequence is a man in his sixties with active or convalescent COVID-19. The CDR3, as DNA: TGTGCCAGCAGTTGGACTAGCGGGACCGGCGAGCAGTACTTC. Encoded protein: CASSWTSGTGEQYF.